This T cell receptor (beta chain) was captured in a study of T cells in Graves' hyperthyroidism and ophthalmopathy. The germline gives CDR1 SGHRS, CDR2 YFSETQ. The CDR3 length is 13 residues. Researchers amplified the TCR beta CDR3 regions from RNA transcripts. First-round RT-PCR targeting the TCR CDR3 was performed with the HTBI primer set. Via MiXCR, TCRdb re-called the multiplex PCR reads, giving one row per CDR3 protein. The data show approximately 400,000 distinct CDR3 sequences, about 15% seen once. With respect to this clonotype: One end of the junction varies from germline; a read error may be responsible.

V and J are TRBV5-1 and TRBJ2-7; 7 bases align to TRBD2. The sequenced material came from blood. The TCR sequence derives from a young woman with Graves' hyperthyroidism. CDR3 residues: CASRAGTTYEQYF. CDR3 DNA sequence: TGTGCCAGTCGGGCAGGGACTACCTACGAGCAGTACTTC.